The rows below give T cell receptor beta chains drawn from one sample of a study of T cell repertoires in cytomegalovirus infection. Using its own MiXCR run on the reads, TCRdb lists one record per CDR3 protein. Of approximately 110,000 distinct CDR3 sequences in the sample, approximately 28% were seen once. Their target antigens are unknown. The source was CD8+ T cells from cultured PBMCs, collected from culture after CMV antigen stimulation. The receptors come from a human donor in good health (CMV status not recorded). Some clones in this sample may be carry-over from other donors' samples. Each CDR3 is given without its conserved first and last residue. Fields, in order: CDR3 protein, V gene, J gene.

CDR3aa: ASSSGTGLNSPLH
v_gene: TRBV6-5
j_gene: TRBJ1-6

CDR3aa: ASSLLTDATNEKLF
v_gene: TRBV7-8
j_gene: TRBJ1-4

CDR3aa: ASSLIGGGSNEQF
v_gene: TRBV28
j_gene: TRBJ2-1

CDR3aa: ASSQEGGGHQPQH
v_gene: TRBV4-3
j_gene: TRBJ1-5

CDR3aa: SAYTSGGPYEQY
v_gene: TRBV20-1
j_gene: TRBJ2-7

CDR3aa: ASTLAALDTQY
v_gene: TRBV12-3/TRBV12-4
j_gene: TRBJ2-3

CDR3aa: ASSMAVNTEAF
v_gene: TRBV19
j_gene: TRBJ1-1

CDR3aa: ASTKGVINQPQH
v_gene: TRBV12-3/TRBV12-4
j_gene: TRBJ1-5

CDR3aa: ASGSGLAGLGTDTQY
v_gene: TRBV12-5
j_gene: TRBJ2-3

CDR3aa: ASRKQGASYNEQF
v_gene: TRBV7-9
j_gene: TRBJ2-1

CDR3aa: SASSSGQQNYEQY
v_gene: TRBV20-1
j_gene: TRBJ2-7

CDR3aa: ASSYIGTEQY
v_gene: TRBV7-2
j_gene: TRBJ2-7

CDR3aa: ASSPTGQGAPNYGYT
v_gene: TRBV5-4
j_gene: TRBJ1-2

CDR3aa: ASSLDVLRYQETQY
v_gene: TRBV11-2
j_gene: TRBJ2-5

CDR3aa: ASSPPGGGSSGGPSSYEQY
v_gene: TRBV4-1
j_gene: TRBJ2-7

CDR3aa: ASSVQDLPWDYTGELF
v_gene: TRBV9
j_gene: TRBJ2-2

CDR3aa: ASSLGWGFGYGYT
v_gene: TRBV5-5
j_gene: TRBJ1-2

CDR3aa: ASSQGQGTTYEQY
v_gene: TRBV4-1
j_gene: TRBJ2-7

CDR3aa: ASSLRAGDSDTQY
v_gene: TRBV12-3/TRBV12-4
j_gene: TRBJ2-3

CDR3aa: ASYADGGETQY
v_gene: TRBV11-2
j_gene: TRBJ2-5

CDR3aa: ASSLVTSRDTQY
v_gene: TRBV12-3/TRBV12-4
j_gene: TRBJ2-3

CDR3aa: ASSEGWTVNTEAF
v_gene: TRBV6-1
j_gene: TRBJ1-1

CDR3aa: ASKGGLAGGEQY
v_gene: TRBV2
j_gene: TRBJ2-7

CDR3aa: AISEGGGGTYNEQF
v_gene: TRBV10-3
j_gene: TRBJ2-1

CDR3aa: ASSQDGTDTQY
v_gene: TRBV4-1
j_gene: TRBJ2-3

CDR3aa: ASSFTGGGTEAF
v_gene: TRBV7-2
j_gene: TRBJ1-1

CDR3aa: ASRILPTGELF
v_gene: TRBV12-3/TRBV12-4
j_gene: TRBJ2-2

CDR3aa: ASSERGFNEKLF
v_gene: TRBV2
j_gene: TRBJ1-4

CDR3aa: ASSIILGTGELF
v_gene: TRBV19
j_gene: TRBJ2-2

CDR3aa: ASSQPYRDRGRGTEAF
v_gene: TRBV4-1
j_gene: TRBJ1-1

CDR3aa: ASSQDPFSYEQY
v_gene: TRBV3-1
j_gene: TRBJ2-7

CDR3aa: ASSHSLAGMTEAF
v_gene: TRBV4-1
j_gene: TRBJ1-1

CDR3aa: ASSFQTGNTEAF
v_gene: TRBV19
j_gene: TRBJ1-1

CDR3aa: ASSTRSQY
v_gene: TRBV12-3/TRBV12-4
j_gene: TRBJ2-5

CDR3aa: ASSLLPGANQPQH
v_gene: TRBV27
j_gene: TRBJ1-5

CDR3aa: ASSLGEYNEQF
v_gene: TRBV27
j_gene: TRBJ2-1

CDR3aa: ASSLAGGMNTEAF
v_gene: TRBV7-6
j_gene: TRBJ1-1

CDR3aa: ASSADSSYNEQF
v_gene: TRBV9
j_gene: TRBJ2-1

CDR3aa: ASSFAPSSGNTIY
v_gene: TRBV28
j_gene: TRBJ1-3

CDR3aa: ASQTVNTEAF
v_gene: TRBV7-9
j_gene: TRBJ1-1

CDR3aa: ASSPAGTGGAWQPQH
v_gene: TRBV12-3/TRBV12-4
j_gene: TRBJ1-5

CDR3aa: SAELLSGDSYEQY
v_gene: TRBV20-1
j_gene: TRBJ2-7

CDR3aa: ASSFGTGENVLT
v_gene: TRBV7-2
j_gene: TRBJ2-6

CDR3aa: ASAIVGGYQPQH
v_gene: TRBV12-3/TRBV12-4
j_gene: TRBJ1-5

CDR3aa: ASLGTSGYEQY
v_gene: TRBV28
j_gene: TRBJ2-7

CDR3aa: ASSELSSATLNEQF
v_gene: TRBV6-1
j_gene: TRBJ2-1

CDR3aa: ASSRSTSVSTDTQY
v_gene: TRBV28
j_gene: TRBJ2-3

CDR3aa: ASSPQGGGPYNEQF
v_gene: TRBV13
j_gene: TRBJ2-1